This TCR beta chain was captured by sequencing in a study of shared clonotypes between healthy human individuals. From CD4+ cells came CD45RA+ naive and CD45RA-negative memory subsets. The assay was immunoSEQ multiplex PCR, and TCRdb's table has in-frame clones only and misses some. The repertoire consists of more than 2 million clones, with approximately 96% occurring once and the leading ten covering 0.1% to 0.15%. The sample holds one count of this clone. The CDR3 runs 18 residues. CDR1 is SEHNR, CDR2 FQNEAQ, per germline (reference sequence). With V trimmed by 3 bases and J by 7 bases, 16 bases remained unmatched.

Sequencing input: naive CD4+ T cells sorted from blood. The subset was: CD45RA+ positively selected. This TCR derives from a man younger than 35 in good health. The rearrangement links TRBV7-9 to TRBJ2-7, with TRBD2 matching 12 bases. The CDR3 nucleotides read TGTGCCAGCAGCTTTTCGACTAGCGGGGGAAAGATCCCGTTTGAGCAGTACTTC. It translates to CASSFSTSGGKIPFEQYF.